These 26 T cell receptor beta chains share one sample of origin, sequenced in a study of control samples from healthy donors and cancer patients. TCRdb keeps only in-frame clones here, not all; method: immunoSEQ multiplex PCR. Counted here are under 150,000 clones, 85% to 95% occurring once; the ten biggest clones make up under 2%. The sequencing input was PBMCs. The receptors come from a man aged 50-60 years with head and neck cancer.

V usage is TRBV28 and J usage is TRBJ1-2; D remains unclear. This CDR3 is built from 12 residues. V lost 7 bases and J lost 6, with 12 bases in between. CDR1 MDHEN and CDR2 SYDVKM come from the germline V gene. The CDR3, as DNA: TGTGCCAGCACCCTAGGGCGAGATGGCTACACCTTC. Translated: CASTLGRDGYTF.

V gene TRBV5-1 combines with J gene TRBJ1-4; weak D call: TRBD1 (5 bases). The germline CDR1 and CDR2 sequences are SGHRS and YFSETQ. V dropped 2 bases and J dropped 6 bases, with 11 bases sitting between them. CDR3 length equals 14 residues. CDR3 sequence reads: CASSFTGDYEKLFF. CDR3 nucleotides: TGCGCCAGCAGCTTTACAGGAGACTATGAAAAACTGTTTTTT.

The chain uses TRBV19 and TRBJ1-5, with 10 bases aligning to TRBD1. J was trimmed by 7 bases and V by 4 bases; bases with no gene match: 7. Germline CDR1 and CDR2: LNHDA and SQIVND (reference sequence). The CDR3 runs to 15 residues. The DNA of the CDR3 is TGTGCCAGTAGTAATGGACAGGGGGTGATGCAGCCCCAGCATTTT. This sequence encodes CASSNGQGVMQPQHF.

The CDR3, as DNA: TGTGCGGCGGGTCGACCTGAAGCTTTCTTT. Its protein product is CAAGRPEAFF. The rearrangement links TRBV28 to TRBJ1-1; no clear D. CDR3 length equals 10 residues. Germline V lookup: CDR1 MDHEN, CDR2 SYDVKM.

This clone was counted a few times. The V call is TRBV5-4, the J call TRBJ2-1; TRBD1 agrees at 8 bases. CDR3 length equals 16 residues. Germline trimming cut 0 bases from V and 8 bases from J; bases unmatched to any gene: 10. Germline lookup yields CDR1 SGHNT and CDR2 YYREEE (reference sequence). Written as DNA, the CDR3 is TGTGCCAGCAGCTTGGGAGGGACAGGAGGATTATATGAGCAGTTCTTC. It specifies CASSLGGTGGLYEQFF. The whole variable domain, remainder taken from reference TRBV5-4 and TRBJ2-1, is ETGVTQSPTHLIKTRGQQVTLRCSSQSGHNTVSWYQQALGQGPQFIFQYYREEENGRGNFPPRFSGLQFPNYSSELNVNALELDDSALYLCASSLGGTGGLYEQFFGPGTRLTVL.

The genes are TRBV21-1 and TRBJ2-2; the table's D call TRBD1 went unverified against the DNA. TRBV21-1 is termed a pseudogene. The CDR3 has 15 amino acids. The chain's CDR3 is CASSSLFRGQAELFF. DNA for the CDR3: TGTGCCAGCAGCTCCCTCTTTAGGGGGCAGGCGGAGCTGTTTTTT.

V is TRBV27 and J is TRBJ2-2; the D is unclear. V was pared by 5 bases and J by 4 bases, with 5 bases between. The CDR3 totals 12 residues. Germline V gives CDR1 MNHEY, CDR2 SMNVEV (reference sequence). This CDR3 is CASSPTTGELFF. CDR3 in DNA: TGTGCCAGCAGTCCCACCACCGGGGAGCTGTTTTTT.

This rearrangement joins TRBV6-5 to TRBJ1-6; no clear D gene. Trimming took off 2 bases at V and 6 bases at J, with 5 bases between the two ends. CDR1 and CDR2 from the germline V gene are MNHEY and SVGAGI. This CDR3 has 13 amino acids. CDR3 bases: TGTGCCAGCAGTTACGACGGTAATTCACCCCTCCACTTT. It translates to CASSYDGNSPLHF.

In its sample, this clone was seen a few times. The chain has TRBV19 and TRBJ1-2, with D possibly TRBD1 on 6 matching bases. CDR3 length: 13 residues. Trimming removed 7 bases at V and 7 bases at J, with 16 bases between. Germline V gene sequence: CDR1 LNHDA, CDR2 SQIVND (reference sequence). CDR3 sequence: CASTPGGARGYTF. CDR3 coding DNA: TGTGCCAGTACCCCGGGGGGGGCGCGTGGCTACACCTTC.

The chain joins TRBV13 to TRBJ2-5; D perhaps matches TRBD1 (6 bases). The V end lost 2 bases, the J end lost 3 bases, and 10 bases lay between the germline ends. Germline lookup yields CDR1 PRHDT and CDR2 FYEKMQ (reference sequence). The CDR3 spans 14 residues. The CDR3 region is CASSLSTGEETQYF. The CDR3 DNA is TGTGCCAGCAGCTTATCGACAGGAGAAGAGACCCAGTACTTC.

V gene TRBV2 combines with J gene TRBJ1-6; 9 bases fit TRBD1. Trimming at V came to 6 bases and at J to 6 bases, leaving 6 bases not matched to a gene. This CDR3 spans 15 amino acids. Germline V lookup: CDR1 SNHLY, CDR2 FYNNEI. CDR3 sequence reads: CASRRLDRGNSPLHF. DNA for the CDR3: TGTGCCAGCAGAAGACTGGACAGGGGTAATTCACCCCTCCACTTT.

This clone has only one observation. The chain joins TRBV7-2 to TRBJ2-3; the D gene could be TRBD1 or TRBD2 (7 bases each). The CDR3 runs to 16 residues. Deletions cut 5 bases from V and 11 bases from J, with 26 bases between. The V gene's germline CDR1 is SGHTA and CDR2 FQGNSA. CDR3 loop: CASSPGGGATPTQQYF. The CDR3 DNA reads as TGTGCCAGCAGCCCAGGGGGGGGAGCGACTCCTACTCAGCAGTATTTT.

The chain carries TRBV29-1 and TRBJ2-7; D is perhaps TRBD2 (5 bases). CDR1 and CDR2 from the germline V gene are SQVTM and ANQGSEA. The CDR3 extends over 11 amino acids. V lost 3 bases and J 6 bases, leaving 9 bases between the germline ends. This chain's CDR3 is CSVESGSEQYF. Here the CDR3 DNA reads TGCAGCGTTGAGTCGGGGTCCGAGCAGTACTTC.

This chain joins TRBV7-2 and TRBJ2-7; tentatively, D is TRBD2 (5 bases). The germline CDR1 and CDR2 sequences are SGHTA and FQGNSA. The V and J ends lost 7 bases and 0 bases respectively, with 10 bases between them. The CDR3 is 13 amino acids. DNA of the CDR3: TGTGCCAGCAAGGCGGGCGGCTCCTACGAGCAGTACTTC. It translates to CASKAGGSYEQYF.

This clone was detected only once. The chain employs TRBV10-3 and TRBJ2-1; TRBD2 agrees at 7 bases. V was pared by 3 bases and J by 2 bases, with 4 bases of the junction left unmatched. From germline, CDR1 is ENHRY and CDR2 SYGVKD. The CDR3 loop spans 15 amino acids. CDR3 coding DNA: TGTGCCATCAGTGATGGGGGGGAGCCCTACAATGAGCAGTTCTTC. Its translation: CAISDGGEPYNEQFF.

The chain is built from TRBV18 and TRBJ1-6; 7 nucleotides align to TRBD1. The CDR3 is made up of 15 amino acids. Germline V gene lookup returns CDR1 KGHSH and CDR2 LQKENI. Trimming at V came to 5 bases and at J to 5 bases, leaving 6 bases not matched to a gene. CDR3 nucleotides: TGTGCCAGCTCAGGAGGGACAGCTAATAATTCACCCCTCCACTTT. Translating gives CASSGGTANNSPLHF.

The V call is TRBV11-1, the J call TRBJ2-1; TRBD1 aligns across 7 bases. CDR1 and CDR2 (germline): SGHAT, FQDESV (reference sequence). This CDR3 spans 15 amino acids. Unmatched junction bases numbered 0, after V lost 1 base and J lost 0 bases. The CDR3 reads CASSLGQGSYNEQFF. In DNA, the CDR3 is TGTGCCAGCAGCTTAGGACAGGGCTCCTACAATGAGCAGTTCTTC.

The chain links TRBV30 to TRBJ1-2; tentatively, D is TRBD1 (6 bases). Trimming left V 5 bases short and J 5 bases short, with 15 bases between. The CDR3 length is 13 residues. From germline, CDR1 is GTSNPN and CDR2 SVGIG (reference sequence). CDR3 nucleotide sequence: TGTGCCTGGTCCCCAGGGGCAGGGTATGGCTACACCTTC. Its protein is CAWSPGAGYGYTF.

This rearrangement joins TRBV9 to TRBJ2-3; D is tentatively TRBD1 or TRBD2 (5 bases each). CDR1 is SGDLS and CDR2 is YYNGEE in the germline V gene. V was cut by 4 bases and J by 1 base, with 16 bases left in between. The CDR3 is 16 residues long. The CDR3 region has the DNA TGTGCCAGCAGCTCCAGTGGGGGAAAGGGCACAGATACGCAGTATTTT. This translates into CASSSSGGKGTDTQYF.

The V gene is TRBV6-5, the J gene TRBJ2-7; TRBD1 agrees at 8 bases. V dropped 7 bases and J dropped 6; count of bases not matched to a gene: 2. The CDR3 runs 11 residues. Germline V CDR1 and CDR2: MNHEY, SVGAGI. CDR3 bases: TGTGCCAGCACCGACAGGGGCGAGCAGTACTTC. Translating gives CASTDRGEQYF.

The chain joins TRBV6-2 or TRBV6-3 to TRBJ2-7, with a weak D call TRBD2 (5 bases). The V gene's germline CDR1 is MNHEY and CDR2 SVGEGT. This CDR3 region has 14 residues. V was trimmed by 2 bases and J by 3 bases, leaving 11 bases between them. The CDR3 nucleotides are TGTGCCAGCAGTTACAGCGGCGGCTACTACGAGCAGTACTTC. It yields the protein CASSYSGGYYEQYF.

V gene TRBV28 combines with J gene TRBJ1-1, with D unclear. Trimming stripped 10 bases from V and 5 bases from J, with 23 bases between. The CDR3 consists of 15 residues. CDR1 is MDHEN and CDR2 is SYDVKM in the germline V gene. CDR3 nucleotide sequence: TGTGCCACTCGAAGGGAGGTTTCGGTTTGGACTGAAGCTTTCTTT. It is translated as CATRREVSVWTEAFF.

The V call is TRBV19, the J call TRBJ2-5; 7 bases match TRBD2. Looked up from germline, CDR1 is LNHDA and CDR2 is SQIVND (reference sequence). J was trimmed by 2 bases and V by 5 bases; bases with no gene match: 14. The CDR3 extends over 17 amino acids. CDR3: CASSAPQWWGGQETQYF. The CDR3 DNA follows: TGTGCCAGTAGTGCCCCCCAGTGGTGGGGGGGGCAAGAGACCCAGTACTTC.

CDR3 in amino acids: CASTPAGQGISEQYF. In nucleotides, the CDR3 is TGTGCCAGCACCCCGGCGGGACAGGGGATCTCCGAGCAGTACTTC. The chain uses TRBV18 and TRBJ2-7; TRBD1 matches at 10 bases. The germline gives CDR1 KGHSH, CDR2 LQKENI. The V segment lost 8 bases and the J segment 6 bases; nucleotides outside the gene matches: 13. CDR3 size: 15 residues.

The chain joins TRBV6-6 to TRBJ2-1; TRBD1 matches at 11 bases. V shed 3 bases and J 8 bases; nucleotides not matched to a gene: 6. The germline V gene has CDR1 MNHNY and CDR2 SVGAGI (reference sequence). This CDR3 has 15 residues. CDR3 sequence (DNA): TGTGCCAGCAGTTATCCCGGACAGGGGGCCCATGAGCAGTTCTTC. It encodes CASSYPGQGAHEQFF.

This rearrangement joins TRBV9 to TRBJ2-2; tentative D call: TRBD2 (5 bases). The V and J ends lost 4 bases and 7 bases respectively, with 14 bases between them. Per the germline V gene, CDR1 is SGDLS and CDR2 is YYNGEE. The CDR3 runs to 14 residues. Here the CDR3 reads CASSPSGTYGELFF. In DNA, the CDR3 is TGTGCCAGCAGCCCCTCGGGAACGTACGGGGAGCTGTTTTTT.